This T cell receptor beta chain stems from a study of shared clonotypes between healthy human individuals. Overall study findings and caveats: Rarefaction analysis demonstrated incomplete sorted-subset sequencing notwithstanding large depth.

Concerning this clone: Antigen specificity is unknown.

Data came from immunoSEQ multiplex PCR; TCRdb stores just in-frame clones and leaves some out. The sample records about 2 million clones, about 95% being singletons. The CDR3 is made up of 15 amino acids. The V gene lost 3 bases and the J gene lost 0 bases, with 12 bases spanning the gap. Per the germline V gene, CDR1 is MNHNS and CDR2 is SASEGT. In the naive CD8 group, cells lacked CD45RO and were positively selected for CCR7, so terminally differentiated effector memory CD45RA+ cells were left out. The sequenced material came from naive CD8+ T cells sorted from blood. The V gene is TRBV6-1, the J gene TRBJ2-7; tentatively, D is TRBD1 (6 bases). The receptor's source is a man between 18 and 29 years old in good health. CDR3 DNA sequence: TGTGCCAGCAGTGATGGACAGCTAAGCTCCTACGAGCAGTACTTC. This encodes CASSDGQLSSYEQYF.